This record covers a single TCR beta chain. The data were taken from a study of technical replicates of blood from a handful of donors. The CDR3 spans 13 residues. Germline V gene sequence: CDR1 MNHNS, CDR2 SASEGT. V was trimmed by 4 bases and J by 2 bases, leaving 9 bases between them. Clones were read by immunoSEQ multiplex PCR, and TCRdb kept only the in-frame ones, dropping some. The table records 90,000 to 100,000 clones, about 95% of them present only once. The source is a human donor in good health. Sample: T cells isolated from PBMCs. This chain uses TRBV6-1 with TRBJ2-7, with D unclear. CDR3 coding DNA: TGTGCCAGCAGTGTATTTTTTACCTACGAGCAGTACTTC. It is translated as CASSVFFTYEQYF.